Listed below are T cell receptor beta chains from one sample, sequenced in a study of CD8 T cells in ankylosing spondylitis. TCRdb itself ran the 5' RACE reads through MiXCR, one entry per CDR3 protein. The sample includes about 44,000 distinct CDR3 sequences, approximately 9.9% of them seen just once. Material: blood, either unsorted or a sorted T cell fraction (not recorded which). These receptors came from a male donor with ankylosing spondylitis or in good health (not recorded which). CDR3s include the opening cysteine and the closing phenylalanine or tryptophan. Each record gives: J gene, D gene, clone size, V gene, CDR3 protein, CDR3 DNA. The D gene is left open where the match is weak. Size is stated for part of the rows, as once, few or many counts, or as a class when the clone is expanded.

j_call: TRBJ2-7; d_call: TRBD1; clone_size: NA; v_call: TRBV11-3; cdr3_aa: CASSQSGPGQGIYEQYF; cdr3_nt: TGTGCCAGCAGCCAGTCGGGACCGGGACAGGGGATTTACGAGCAGTACTTC
j_call: TRBJ1-1; d_call: NA; clone_size: many; v_call: TRBV27; cdr3_aa: CASSLGQFGTEAFF; cdr3_nt: TGTGCCAGCAGTTTAGGACAGTTCGGCACTGAAGCTTTCTTT
j_call: TRBJ1-1; d_call: NA; clone_size: medium-sized; v_call: TRBV3-1; cdr3_aa: CASSHANTEAFF; cdr3_nt: TGTGCCAGCAGCCACGCGAACACTGAAGCTTTCTTT
j_call: TRBJ1-5; d_call: NA; clone_size: many; v_call: TRBV6-4; cdr3_aa: CASSVFSNQPQHF; cdr3_nt: TGTGCCAGCTCCGTATTTAGCAATCAGCCCCAGCATTTT
j_call: TRBJ1-2; d_call: TRBD1; clone_size: NA; v_call: TRBV5-1; cdr3_aa: CASSLAGTGYYGYTF; cdr3_nt: TGCGCCAGCAGCTTGGCTGGGACAGGATACTATGGCTACACCTTC
j_call: TRBJ2-4; d_call: NA; clone_size: few; v_call: TRBV6-5; cdr3_aa: CASSSSDRVISKNIQYF; cdr3_nt: NA
j_call: TRBJ1-3; d_call: NA; clone_size: few; v_call: TRBV15; cdr3_aa: CATSRDLEWTGGNTIYF; cdr3_nt: TGTGCCACCAGCAGAGATTTAGAATGGACCGGTGGAAACACCATATATTTT
j_call: TRBJ2-2; d_call: NA; clone_size: few; v_call: TRBV28; cdr3_aa: CASSSHRDRVLRGANTGELFF; cdr3_nt: TGTGCCAGCAGTTCACACCGGGACAGGGTTTTGCGGGGGGCTAACACCGGGGAGCTGTTTTTT
j_call: TRBJ2-1; d_call: TRBD1; clone_size: NA; v_call: TRBV5-1; cdr3_aa: CASSLGQGFYNEQFF; cdr3_nt: TGCGCCAGCAGCTTGGGACAGGGATTCTACAATGAGCAGTTCTTC
j_call: TRBJ2-2; d_call: NA; clone_size: many; v_call: TRBV5-1; cdr3_aa: CASSPQGSLGGELFF; cdr3_nt: TGCGCCAGCAGCCCACAGGGATCCCTTGGCGGGGAGCTGTTTTTT
j_call: TRBJ2-2; d_call: NA; clone_size: many; v_call: TRBV4-2; cdr3_aa: CASSQVPGSLTGELFF; cdr3_nt: TGTGCCAGCAGCCAAGTCCCCGGGTCACTAACCGGGGAGCTGTTTTTT
j_call: TRBJ2-7; d_call: TRBD1; clone_size: many; v_call: TRBV10-3; cdr3_aa: CAIKRDRGSEQYF; cdr3_nt: TGTGCCATCAAGAGGGACAGGGGTTCCGAGCAGTACTTC
j_call: TRBJ2-7; d_call: NA; clone_size: NA; v_call: TRBV29-1; cdr3_aa: CSVDGGDSYEQCF; cdr3_nt: TGCAGCGTTGATGGCGGAGACTCCTACGAGCAGTGCTTC
j_call: TRBJ2-3; d_call: NA; clone_size: many; v_call: TRBV5-1; cdr3_aa: CASSATDTQYF; cdr3_nt: TGCGCCAGCAGCGCCACAGATACGCAGTATTTT
j_call: TRBJ2-4; d_call: NA; clone_size: many; v_call: TRBV3-1; cdr3_aa: CASSQDGLAKNIQYF; cdr3_nt: TGTGCCAGCAGCCAAGATGGACTAGCCAAAAACATTCAGTACTTC
j_call: TRBJ1-2; d_call: NA; clone_size: few; v_call: TRBV24-1; cdr3_aa: CATSDDYGYTF; cdr3_nt: TGTGCCACCAGTGACGACTATGGCTACACCTTC
j_call: TRBJ1-5; d_call: TRBD1; clone_size: many; v_call: TRBV28; cdr3_aa: CASSSPMDRQPQHF; cdr3_nt: TGTGCCAGCAGCTCCCCTATGGACAGGCAGCCCCAGCATTTT